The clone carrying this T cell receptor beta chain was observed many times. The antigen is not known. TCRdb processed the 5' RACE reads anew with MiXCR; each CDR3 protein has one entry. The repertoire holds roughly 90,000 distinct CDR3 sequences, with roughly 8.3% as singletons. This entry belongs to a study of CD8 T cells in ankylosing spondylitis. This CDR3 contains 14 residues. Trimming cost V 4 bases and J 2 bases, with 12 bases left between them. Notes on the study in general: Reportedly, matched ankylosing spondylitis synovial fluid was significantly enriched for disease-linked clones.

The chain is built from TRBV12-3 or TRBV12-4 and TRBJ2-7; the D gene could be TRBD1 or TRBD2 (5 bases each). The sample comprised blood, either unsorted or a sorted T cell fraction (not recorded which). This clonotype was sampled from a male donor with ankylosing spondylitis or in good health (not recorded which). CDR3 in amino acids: CASSSGRPTYEQYF. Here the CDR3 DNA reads TGTGCCAGCAGTTCGGGACGACCAACCTACGAGCAGTACTTC.